A single sample gave rise to the 14 T cell receptor beta chains below, sequenced in a study of Ad26.COV2.S vaccination and SARS-CoV-2 variants. Treatment noted: roughly 18 received Ad26.COV2.S at low or high dose, single or two shots; a few received placebo; per-sample allocation not given. Sampling took place 63 days after the first vaccine or placebo injection. Data came from immunoSEQ multiplex PCR; TCRdb stores just in-frame clones and leaves some out. This sample has hundreds of thousands of clones, with around 87% found just once. The sample was peripheral blood, taken in a trial of Ad26.COV2.S vaccine versus placebo. The receptor source for this set is a person aged 18-60 years who received the Ad26.COV2.S COVID-19 vaccine or a placebo.

This clone has at least ten counts. The chain employs TRBV27 and TRBJ2-7, with D maybe TRBD2 (6 bases). Germline lookup yields CDR1 MNHEY and CDR2 SMNVEV (reference sequence). V was shortened by 5 bases and J by 0 bases, with 11 bases between the two germline ends. The CDR3 totals 14 residues. The CDR3 DNA reads TGTGCCAGCAGTCAGGAGGGCCGCTCCTACGAGCAGTACTTC. Protein product: CASSQEGRSYEQYF.

The gene calls are TRBV11-2 and TRBJ2-7; 11 nucleotides line up with TRBD2. Trimming took 0 bases from V and 4 from J; bases not matched to a gene: 8. Per germline, CDR1 SGHAT and CDR2 FQNNGV. This CDR3 comprises 17 residues. The CDR3, as DNA: TGTGCCAGCAGCTTAGATCGGACTAGCGGGCCTACATACGAGCAGTACTTC. The encoded protein is CASSLDRTSGPTYEQYF.

This chain links TRBV10-3 with TRBJ2-1; D is tentatively TRBD1 or TRBD2 (6 bases each). The CDR3 length is 15 residues. CDR1 is ENHRY and CDR2 is SYGVKD in the germline V gene. Trimming took 6 bases from V and 1 from J, leaving 13 bases between them. CDR3 protein: CAIREGDPSYNEQFF. CDR3 sequence (DNA): TGTGCCATCAGGGAGGGGGATCCATCCTACAATGAGCAGTTCTTC.

The rearrangement uses TRBV23-1 and TRBJ1-1, with D unclear. TRBV23-1 is sorted into the ORF group, with uncertain function. CDR3 length: 15 amino acids. The V gene lost 10 bases and the J gene lost 0 bases, with 18 bases spanning the gap. CDR3 sequence: CANPHVRMMNTEAFF. CDR3 DNA sequence: TGCGCCAACCCCCACGTTAGGATGATGAACACTGAAGCTTTCTTT.

This clone was counted between two and nine times. V is TRBV2 and J is TRBJ1-6; D might be TRBD1 (5 bases). Germline CDR1 is SNHLY and CDR2 is FYNNEI. The CDR3 length is 17 residues. Trimming removed 2 bases at V and 6 bases at J, with 17 bases between. The CDR3 nucleotides read TGTGCCAGCAGTGAATCCTATCAGGGTGTTAGTAATTCACCCCTCCACTTT. Amino acids: CASSESYQGVSNSPLHF.

The rearrangement joins TRBV7-2 to TRBJ2-3; D possibly corresponds to TRBD2 (6 bases). Deletions cut 4 bases from V and 4 bases from J, with 12 bases between. The CDR3 is 14 residues long. Per germline, CDR1 SGHTA and CDR2 FQGNSA. The CDR3 here is CASSSGGSADTQYF. CDR3 sequence (DNA): TGTGCCAGCAGCTCTGGGGGGAGTGCAGATACGCAGTATTTT.

The chain is built from TRBV5-1 and TRBJ1-2, with TRBD1 matching over 8 bases. Per the germline V gene, CDR1 is SGHRS and CDR2 is YFSETQ. The CDR3 has 14 residues. The J segment lost 4 bases and the V segment lost 4 bases, leaving 6 bases of the junction unmatched. The CDR3, as DNA: TGCGCCAGCAGCCTAGGACAGGGAGGCTATGGCTACACCTTC. Translation gives CASSLGQGGYGYTF.

The genes are TRBV24-1 and TRBJ2-3, with 7 bases aligning to TRBD2. The CDR3 has 14 residues. With V trimmed by 5 bases and J by 0 bases, 1 base remained unmatched. Germline V lookup: CDR1 KGHDR, CDR2 SFDVKD. The CDR3 DNA reads TGTGCCACCAGTGGGCGGGGGAGCACAGATACGCAGTATTTT. Its protein is CATSGRGSTDTQYF.

V and J are TRBV6-4 and TRBJ2-6; D unclear. This CDR3 is 13 amino acids long. V lost 6 bases and J lost 4, with 7 bases in between. In germline, CDR1 is MRHNA, CDR2 SNTAGT. CDR3 loop: CASSPPGANVLTF. The CDR3 bases are TGTGCCAGCAGCCCCCCCGGGGCCAACGTCCTGACTTTC.

The chain combines TRBV18 with TRBJ1-6; D unresolved. The germline V gene has CDR1 KGHSH and CDR2 LQKENI. The CDR3 loop spans 12 amino acids. V shed 1 base and J shed 7 bases, with 2 bases lying between them. The CDR3 spells CASSPQNSPLHF. CDR3 in DNA: TGTGCCAGCTCACCACAGAATTCACCCCTCCACTTT.

This chain uses TRBV5-6 with TRBJ2-7; D possibly corresponds to TRBD1 (5 bases). Trimming left V 5 bases short and J 0 bases short, with 18 bases between. Germline CDR1 SGHDT, CDR2 YYEEEE. CDR3 length equals 16 residues. Here the CDR3 reads CASSLGTGRISYEQYF. The DNA of the CDR3 is TGTGCCAGCAGTTTAGGAACAGGAAGGATCTCCTACGAGCAGTACTTC.

The rearrangement uses TRBV7-6 and TRBJ2-7, with D perhaps matching TRBD2 (6 bases). The CDR3 is 13 residues long. Trimming left V 5 bases short and J 2 bases short, with 10 bases between. Per the germline V gene, CDR1 is SGHVS and CDR2 is FNYEAQ. CDR3 residues: CASSPGGAYEQYF. DNA of the CDR3: TGTGCCAGCAGCCCCGGCGGGGCCTACGAGCAGTACTTC. Combining the CDR3 with reference TRBV7-6 and TRBJ2-7 gives the whole variable domain GAGVSQSPRYKVTKRGQDVALRCDPISGHVSLYWYRQALGQGPEFLTYFNYEAQQDKSGLPNDRFSAERPEGSISTLTIQRTEQRDSAMYRCASSPGGAYEQYFGPGTRLTVT.

The rearrangement uses TRBV6-1 and TRBJ1-5, with D unresolved. Germline lookup yields CDR1 MNHNS and CDR2 SASEGT. This CDR3 has 14 amino acids. The V and J ends lost 1 base and 6 bases respectively, with 10 bases between them. The CDR3 DNA sequence: TGTGCCAGCAGTGAAGACCTTTCGGGTCAGCCCCAGCATTTT. Protein: CASSEDLSGQPQHF.

The V gene is TRBV7-9, the J gene TRBJ2-1, with a tentative D call TRBD2 (7 bases). Germline V gene sequence: CDR1 SEHNR, CDR2 FQNEAQ (reference sequence). The CDR3 is 14 residues long. Between the trimmed V and J ends, which lost 4 bases and 9 bases, there was a span of 16 bases. CDR3 sequence (DNA): TGTGCCAGCAGCTCTCGCGGGGGCGGGGGTGAGCAGTTCTTC. Translating gives CASSSRGGGGEQFF.